This entry lists 9 T cell receptor beta chains sequenced from one sample in a study of metastatic and nonmetastatic thyroid tumors. The entire patient cohort was treatment-naive prior to thyroid surgery. TCRdb re-processed the PCR reads through MiXCR. The sample yields about 40,000 clones, roughly 16% seen once. The sequenced material came from blood. The receptors shown here come from a female donor with papillary thyroid cancer or a benign thyroid nodule (not recorded which). Some clones in this sample may be carry-over from other donors' samples.

The CDR3 DNA reads as TGTGCCAGCAGCTTAGGTTACCAACCGGGGGCGGGGAATGAGCAGTTCTTC. It codes for CASSLGYQPGAGNEQFF. The V and J genes are TRBV13 and TRBJ2-1, with D perhaps being TRBD1 or TRBD2 (6 bases each). This CDR3 is built from 17 residues. Trimming cost V 0 bases and J 7 bases, with 19 bases left between them. Germline V gene sequence: CDR1 PRHDT, CDR2 FYEKMQ (reference sequence). Filled out from reference TRBV13 and TRBJ2-1, the complete variable domain reads AAGVIQSPRHLIKEKRETATLKCYPIPRHDTVYWYQQGPGQDPQFLISFYEKMQSDKGSIPDRFSAQQFSDYHSELNMSSLELGDSALYFCASSLGYQPGAGNEQFFGPGTRLTVL.

This clone showed up many times. Distinct nucleotide sequences in the sample also encode this CDR3. The chain joins TRBV5-1 to TRBJ1-1; D remains ambiguous. V lost 2 bases to trimming and J lost 8 bases, with 13 bases between them. The CDR3 contains 13 residues. The germline gives CDR1 SGHRS, CDR2 YFSETQ. CDR3 sequence: CASSLGGLGEAFF. The CDR3 DNA reads as TGCGCCAGCAGCTTAGGAGGGTTAGGGGAAGCTTTCTTT.

In its sample, this clone was seen many times. The chain is built from TRBV5-5 and TRBJ1-5; D possibly corresponds to TRBD1 (6 bases). The CDR3 consists of 15 residues. The V and J ends lost 5 bases and 4 bases respectively, with 16 bases between them. Germline V gene data show CDR1 as SGHKS and CDR2 as YYEKEE (reference sequence). The CDR3 nucleotides are TGTGCCAGCAGTTTAACAGGGTCCCAAAATCAGCCCCAGCATTTT. Amino acid sequence: CASSLTGSQNQPQHF.

This clone has at least ten counts. The V gene is TRBV11-3, the J gene TRBJ2-2; D gene ambiguous. The V end was cut by 2 bases, the J end by 4 bases, with 8 bases between. This CDR3 contains 14 residues. Germline V lookup: CDR1 SGHNT, CDR2 YENEEA. The CDR3, as DNA: TGTGCCAGCAGCTTAACAGTTTTCACCGGGGAGCTGTTTTTT. This sequence encodes CASSLTVFTGELFF. The entire variable domain, with the rest obtained from reference TRBV11-3 and TRBJ2-2, is as follows: EAGVVQSPRYKIIEKKQPVAFWCNPISGHNTLYWYLQNLGQGPELLIRYENEEAVDDSQLPKDRFSAERLKGVDSTLKIQPAELGDSAVYLCASSLTVFTGELFFGEGSRLTVL.

This clone was observed many times. This chain connects TRBV6-1 to TRBJ1-1; D is unclear. V was clipped by 3 bases and J by 5 bases, with 13 bases between them. The germline gives CDR1 MNHNS, CDR2 SASEGT. CDR3 length: 14 amino acids. CDR3 protein: CASSEERWITEAFF. The CDR3 region has the DNA TGTGCCAGCAGTGAGGAGAGGTGGATTACTGAAGCTTTCTTT.

This clone was observed at least ten times. The rearrangement joins TRBV20-1 to TRBJ1-5, with TRBD1 identical over 7 bases. Germline V gene sequence: CDR1 DFQATT, CDR2 SNEGSKA (reference sequence). This CDR3 is built from 14 residues. Unmatched junction bases numbered 7, after V lost 3 bases and J lost 5 bases. DNA of the CDR3: TGCAGTGCTAGGCAGGGGGGTCGGGATCAGCCCCAGCATTTT. Translation: CSARQGGRDQPQHF.

By its share, this clone is medium-sized. CDR3 loop: CASSQDGTGSSYEQYF. In DNA form, the CDR3 reads TGTGCCAGCAGCCAAGACGGGACAGGGAGCTCCTACGAGCAGTACTTC. The V and J genes are TRBV4-2 and TRBJ2-7, with TRBD1 matching 9 bases. The length of the CDR3 is 16 residues. Germline CDR1 is LGHNA and CDR2 is YNFKEQ. The J segment lost 0 bases and the V segment lost 0 bases, leaving 3 bases of the junction unmatched.

This clone occurred many times. This chain connects TRBV20-1 to TRBJ1-6; a weak D match, TRBD1 (6 bases). V was shortened by 1 base and J by 4 bases, with 23 bases between the two germline ends. The CDR3 totals 19 residues. Germline values: CDR1 DFQATT, CDR2 SNEGSKA (reference sequence). The CDR3 here is CSARVGEGGTMGYNSPLHF. DNA for the CDR3: TGCAGTGCTAGAGTCGGTGAGGGGGGCACCATGGGATATAATTCACCCCTCCACTTT.

For this clone: An end of the junction does not agree with germline; a read error may underlie this. V usage is TRBV19 and J usage is TRBJ1-1; D is unclear. This CDR3 has 16 residues. Germline V gives CDR1 LNHDA, CDR2 SQIVND (reference sequence). The CDR3 region has the DNA TGTGCCAGTAGTATAGCCAGTGGATACATGAACGCTGAAGCTTTCTTT. It translates to CASSIASGYMNAEAFF.